This TCR beta chain emerged from a study of OX40 agonist ivuxolimab in advanced cancers. This clone appeared a single time. The trim removed 3 bases at V and 4 bases at J, leaving 9 bases unmatched. Germline CDR1 is LNHNV and CDR2 is YYDKDF (reference sequence). CDR3 length equals 15 residues. Profiling relied on immunoSEQ multiplex PCR, and the TCRdb table lists in-frame clones only, not all of them. The data show fewer than 45,000 clones, around 89% seen once. V is TRBV15 and J is TRBJ2-7; 7 bases match TRBD1. Material: CD4+ or CD8+ T cells sorted from blood, obtained in a trial of the OX40 agonist ivuxolimab. The receptor comes from an adult with an advanced solid tumor such as melanoma, head and neck, liver or kidney cancer. DNA of the CDR3: TGTGCCACCAGCAGGACCGCGACAGGGTCATACGAGCAGTACTTC. Translating it yields CATSRTATGSYEQYF.